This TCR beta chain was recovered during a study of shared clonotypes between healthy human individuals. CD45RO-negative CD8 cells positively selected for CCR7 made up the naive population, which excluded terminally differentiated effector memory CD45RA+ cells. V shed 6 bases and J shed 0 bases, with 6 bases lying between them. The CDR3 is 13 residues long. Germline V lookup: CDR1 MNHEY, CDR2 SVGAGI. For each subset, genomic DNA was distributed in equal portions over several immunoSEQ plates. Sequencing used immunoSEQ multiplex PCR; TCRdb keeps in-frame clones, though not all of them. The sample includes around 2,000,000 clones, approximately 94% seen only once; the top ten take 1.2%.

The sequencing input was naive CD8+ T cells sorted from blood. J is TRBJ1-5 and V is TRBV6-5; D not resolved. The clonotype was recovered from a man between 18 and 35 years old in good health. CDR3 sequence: CASRLYSNQPQHF. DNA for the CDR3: TGTGCCAGCAGACTATATAGCAATCAGCCCCAGCATTTT.